The 4 T cell receptor beta chains below come from one sample, sequenced in a study of blood T cell repertoires in COVID-19. Using immunoSEQ multiplex PCR, the repertoire was profiled, and TCRdb retains in-frame clones only, with some absent. The sample has about 150,000 clones; about nine tenths are singletons. Specimen: peripheral blood. These receptors all come from a man between 18 and 35 years old with COVID-19, enrolled during active disease.

This clone was observed once. V usage is TRBV7-2 and J usage is TRBJ1-4; D may be TRBD1 (5 bases). The CDR3 has 14 amino acids. Germline V lookup: CDR1 SGHTA, CDR2 FQGNSA. V gave up 5 bases and J gave up 7 bases, with 14 bases separating them. This CDR3 reads CASSLGTGAEKLFF. The CDR3 coding sequence is TGTGCCAGCAGCCTCGGCACAGGAGCTGAAAAACTGTTTTTT.

This sequence joins TRBV5-1 and TRBJ1-1, with 7 bases lining up with TRBD1. This CDR3 region has 17 residues. Trimming at V came to 0 bases and at J to 6 bases, leaving 14 bases not matched to a gene. Germline lookup yields CDR1 SGHRS and CDR2 YFSETQ. This CDR3 reads CASSLVPVDRDGSEAFF. CDR3 in DNA: TGCGCCAGCAGCTTGGTACCGGTCGACAGGGATGGATCTGAAGCTTTCTTT.

This clone has just one count. V gene TRBV27 combines with J gene TRBJ2-3, with a possible D match to TRBD2 (5 bases). Deletions cut 3 bases from V and 3 bases from J, with 16 bases between. Germline V gives CDR1 MNHEY, CDR2 SMNVEV (reference sequence). CDR3 size: 16 residues. CDR3 region: CASSFSNGDRTDTQYF. Here the CDR3 DNA reads TGTGCCAGCAGTTTCAGTAACGGGGATAGGACAGATACGCAGTATTTT.

This clone has a single count. The J gene is TRBJ2-1, the V gene TRBV29-1; 10 nucleotides align to TRBD1. Germline V gene sequence: CDR1 SQVTM, CDR2 ANQGSEA. V gave up 7 bases and J gave up 3 bases; unmatched junction bases: 15. CDR3 length: 17 residues. CDR3 DNA: TGCAGCGGGCTGACAGGGGGCCTAGCGGAGAACTACAATGAGCAGTTCTTC. Encoded protein: CSGLTGGLAENYNEQFF.